The 17 T cell receptor beta chains listed next were all sequenced from one sample in a study of a mutant IDH1 vaccine in newly diagnosed glioma. Time point here: week 23, last vaccination. Doses comprised 300 ug of mutant IDH1 20-mer peptide each, plus topical imiquimod. Profiling relied on immunoSEQ multiplex PCR, and the TCRdb table lists in-frame clones only, not all of them. The sample lists about 55,000 clones; 80% were seen once. Antigens for these TCRs are unknown. The sample was PBMCs, taken from a glioma patient whose treatment included an IDH1 peptide vaccine. All receptors come from a man aged 35 to 55 with glioma.

Comment on this clone: Sequence at one end of the junction differs from germline and may be a read error. J is TRBJ2-1 and V is TRBV5-1; perhaps D is TRBD1 or TRBD2 (5 bases each). The V gene's germline CDR1 is SGHRS and CDR2 YFSETQ. The CDR3 length is 16 residues. The CDR3 DNA sequence: TGCGCCAGCAGATTGGTTGGGGGTAGCTCCTACAATGAGCAGTTCTTC. The encoded protein is CASRLVGGSSYNEQFF.

For the CDR3, the DNA is TGTGCCAGCAGCTTGGCCCTTGCAGAGATCAACAATAATTCACCCCTCCACTTT. As protein: CASSLALAEINNNSPLHF. V usage is TRBV5-6 and J usage is TRBJ1-6; D is uncertain. CDR3 length: 18 amino acids. The ends were cut back, 0 bases at V and 5 bases at J, with 18 bases in the middle. Per the germline V gene, CDR1 is SGHDT and CDR2 is YYEEEE.

This chain links TRBV5-1 with TRBJ2-3, with a weak D call TRBD2 (6 bases). Trimming shortened V by 0 bases and J by 3 bases, and 8 bases separated the two germline ends. CDR1 and CDR2 (germline): SGHRS, YFSETQ. This CDR3 is built from 14 residues. CDR3 residues: CASSLAAGTDTQYF. The CDR3 DNA sequence: TGCGCCAGCAGCTTGGCGGCGGGGACAGATACGCAGTATTTT.

This chain connects TRBV11-2 to TRBJ2-3; 12 bases agree with TRBD2. The germline CDR1 and CDR2 sequences are SGHAT and FQNNGV. V lost 1 base and J lost 6; bases outside the gene matches: 2. This CDR3 has 15 residues. CDR3: CASSLGLAGGDTQYF. The CDR3 DNA reads TGTGCCAGCAGCTTAGGGCTAGCGGGAGGGGATACGCAGTATTTT.

The chain joins TRBV30 to TRBJ1-1, with D unclear. Germline V gene data show CDR1 as GTSNPN and CDR2 as SVGIG (reference sequence). The ends were cut back, 4 bases at V and 5 bases at J, with 17 bases in the middle. The CDR3 is 14 residues long. CDR3 loop: CAWTFDGWRTEAFF. CDR3 coding DNA: TGTGCCTGGACCTTCGATGGGTGGAGGACTGAAGCTTTCTTT.

The chain links TRBV21-1 to TRBJ2-5; the table's D call, TRBD2, was not checked against the DNA. TRBV21-1 is a pseudogene locus. The length of the CDR3 is 16 residues. CDR3 bases: TGTGCCAGCAGCAAACCATTAGGACTAGCGGAAGAGACCCAGTACTTC. Its protein product is CASSKPLGLAEETQYF.

The V call is TRBV6-5, the J call TRBJ2-2; 9 bases fit TRBD2. After removal of 6 bases from V and 4 bases from J, the junction contained 6 bases not matched to a gene. Germline lookup yields CDR1 MNHEY and CDR2 SVGAGI. The CDR3 is 15 amino acids. In DNA form, the CDR3 reads TGTGCCAGCAGAAGTAGCGGGGGACGCACCGGGGAGCTGTTTTTT. It translates to CASRSSGGRTGELFF.

The V and J genes are TRBV7-8 and TRBJ1-5; D possibly corresponds to TRBD1 (5 bases). V was cut by 4 bases and J by 0 bases, with 13 bases left in between. The CDR3 totals 16 residues. Germline lookup yields CDR1 SGHVS and CDR2 FQNEAQ. CDR3 sequence (DNA): TGTGCCAGCAGCTCAGACGGACACTATAGCAATCAGCCCCAGCATTTT. Residues: CASSSDGHYSNQPQHF.

The rearrangement joins TRBV2 to TRBJ1-2; the D gene is possibly TRBD1 (5 bases). The CDR3 totals 12 residues. The V end was cut by 2 bases, the J end by 14 bases, with 15 bases between. Germline CDR1 SNHLY, CDR2 FYNNEI. The CDR3 sequence is CASSEYRTRRTF. In DNA, the CDR3 is TGTGCCAGCAGTGAATATCGGACAAGAAGAACCTTC.

The chain employs TRBV6-1 and TRBJ1-6; tentative D call: TRBD1 (5 bases). The CDR3 covers 14 residues. Germline assignment: CDR1 MNHNS and CDR2 SASEGT. Between the trimmed V and J ends, which lost 5 bases and 12 bases, there was a span of 17 bases. The CDR3 region has the DNA TGTGCCAGCAGTCCCGGGACCCGGTCTTTACCCCTCCACTTT. It is translated as CASSPGTRSLPLHF.

The chain is built from TRBV20-1 and TRBJ2-7; D gene unclear. The CDR3 covers 11 residues. Germline V CDR1 and CDR2: DFQATT, SNEGSKA (reference sequence). Between the trimmed V and J ends, which lost 6 bases and 6 bases, there was a span of 12 bases. Here the CDR3 reads CSAGGEVEQYF. The DNA of the CDR3 is TGCAGTGCGGGCGGAGAGGTCGAGCAGTACTTC.

The chain couples TRBV4-2 to TRBJ2-6; D could derive from TRBD1 or TRBD2 (5 bases each). This CDR3 comprises 18 residues. Between the trimmed V and J ends, which lost 0 bases and 3 bases, there was a span of 15 bases. CDR1 is LGHNA, CDR2 YNFKEQ, per germline. DNA of the CDR3: TGTGCCAGCAGCCAAGAAGTAATCGGGGCGGGTGGGGCCAACGTCCTGACTTTC. It translates to CASSQEVIGAGGANVLTF.

The chain combines TRBV7-2 with TRBJ2-7, with D possibly matching TRBD1 (5 bases). V was shortened by 3 bases and J by 0 bases, with 9 bases between the two germline ends. Germline lookup yields CDR1 SGHTA and CDR2 FQGNSA. The CDR3 is 14 residues long. CDR3 loop: CASSFPQASYEQYF. The CDR3 bases are TGTGCCAGCAGCTTCCCACAGGCCTCCTACGAGCAGTACTTC. The full variable domain, with the rest looked up from reference TRBV7-2 and TRBJ2-7, is GAGVSQSPSNKVTEKGKDVELRCDPISGHTALYWYRQSLGQGLEFLIYFQGNSAPDKSGLPSDRFSAERTGGSVSTLTIQRTQQEDSAVYLCASSFPQASYEQYFGPGTRLTVT.

V is TRBV29-1 and J is TRBJ2-2; 7 positions match TRBD1. Germline loops: CDR1 SQVTM, CDR2 ANQGSEA. The CDR3 totals 17 residues. V lost 6 bases to trimming and J lost 3 bases; unmatched junction nucleotides: 16. CDR3 sequence reads: CSVGPQLRQGYTGELFF. The CDR3 coding sequence is TGCAGCGTAGGGCCCCAACTGAGACAGGGATACACCGGGGAGCTGTTTTTT.

The chain links TRBV19 to TRBJ1-6; D is unclear. Trimming shortened V by 4 bases and J by 9 bases, and 13 bases separated the two germline ends. This CDR3 contains 14 residues. CDR1 LNHDA and CDR2 SQIVND come from the germline V gene (reference sequence). The CDR3 DNA follows: TGTGCCAGTAGTACCTCTACGAGAGGTTCACCCCTCCACTTT. This codes for CASSTSTRGSPLHF.

V is TRBV19 and J is TRBJ2-3; tentatively, D is TRBD2 (6 bases). Germline CDR1 LNHDA, CDR2 SQIVND (reference sequence). V gave up 5 bases and J gave up 5 bases, with 11 bases separating them. The CDR3 is 13 amino acids. The CDR3 DNA follows: TGTGCCAGTAGTGTGACTAGGGAAGATACGCAGTATTTT. It specifies CASSVTREDTQYF.

The V call is TRBV19, the J call TRBJ2-2; no clear D gene. The V end lost 5 bases, the J end lost 6 bases, and 10 bases lay between the germline ends. Germline CDR1 LNHDA, CDR2 SQIVND (reference sequence). The CDR3 runs 13 residues. CDR3 DNA: TGTGCCAGTAGTTTGGACGGTCCCGGGGAGCTGTTTTTT. Encoded protein: CASSLDGPGELFF.